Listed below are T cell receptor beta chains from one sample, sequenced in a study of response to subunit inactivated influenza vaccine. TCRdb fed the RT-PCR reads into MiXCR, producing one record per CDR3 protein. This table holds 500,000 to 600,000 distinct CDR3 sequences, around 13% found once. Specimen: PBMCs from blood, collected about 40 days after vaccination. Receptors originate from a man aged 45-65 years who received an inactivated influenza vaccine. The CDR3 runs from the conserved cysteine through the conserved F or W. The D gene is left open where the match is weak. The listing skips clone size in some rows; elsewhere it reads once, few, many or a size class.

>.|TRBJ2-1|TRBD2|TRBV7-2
TGTGCCAGCAGCTTAGCGCTTGGGGCGGGGGGCCTTGCCTACAATGAGCAGTTCTTC
CASSLALGAGGLAYNEQFF
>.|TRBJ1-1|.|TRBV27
TGTGCCAGCAGTCTCGGACATTCCCGGTACACTGAAGCTTTCTTT
CASSLGHSRYTEAFF
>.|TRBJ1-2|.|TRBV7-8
TGTGCCAGCAGCCGGAACCGGGACTATGGCTACACCTTC
CASSRNRDYGYTF
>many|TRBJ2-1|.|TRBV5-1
TGCGCCAGCAGTGCTTACAATGAGCAGTTCTTC
CASSAYNEQFF
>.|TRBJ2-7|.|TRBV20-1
TGCAGTGCTAGAGATTTGAGAACCTACGAGCAGTACTTC
CSARDLRTYEQYF
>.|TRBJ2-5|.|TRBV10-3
TGTGCCATCAGCGGGGGACTCCAAGAGACCCAGTACTTC
CAISGGLQETQYF
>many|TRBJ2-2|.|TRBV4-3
TGCGCCAGCAGCCAAGATACGACGGGGCTGAACACCGGGGAGCTGTTTTTT
CASSQDTTGLNTGELFF
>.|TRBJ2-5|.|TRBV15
TGTGCCACCAGCAGATGGGTTGGAGAGACCCAGTACTTC
CATSRWVGETQYF
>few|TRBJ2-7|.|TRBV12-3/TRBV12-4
TGTGCCAGCAGTTTGATGGCGGCTCAGGGGAACGAGCAGTACTTC
CASSLMAAQGNEQYF
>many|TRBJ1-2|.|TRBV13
TGTGCCAGCAGCGAGCGGGGGGCACTACAAAACTATGGCTACACCTTC
CASSERGALQNYGYTF
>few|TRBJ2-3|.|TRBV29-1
TGCAGCGTTGCGTCGGGGATAAGCACAGATACGCAGTATTTT
CSVASGISTDTQYF